The entry below gives a single T cell receptor beta chain sequence along with its context. Its target is not known. Germline CDR1 reads KGHSH; CDR2 reads LQKENI. The CDR3 extends over 17 amino acids. The J segment lost 9 bases and the V segment lost 3 bases, leaving 10 bases of the junction unmatched. The sample comes from a study of STAT3 mutations in large granular lymphocyte leukemia. Findings of the study overall: After therapy, about 30% of the 18 patients switched clonotypes, all new clones STAT3 wild type. In several patients, dominant TCR clone burden exceeded STAT3 mutant burden. Every T-LGLL patient had at least one immunodominant TCRbeta clonotype.

Only in-frame clones appear in the TCRdb table, and some are missing; sequencing was by immunoSEQ multiplex PCR. This sample yields around 2,200 clones, of which roughly two thirds are seen a single time; 80% to 90% belongs to the top ten. Sequencing was done on a sample of peripheral blood mononuclear cells. The rearrangement links TRBV18 to TRBJ2-1; 14 bases are shared with TRBD2. This TCR was sampled from a woman between 50 and 59 years old with T-cell large granular lymphocyte leukemia. Some clones in this sample may be carry-over from other donors' samples. Written as DNA, the CDR3 is TGTGCCAGCTCACCTAGACTAGCGGGAGGGCATTGGGGTGAGCAGTTCTTC. This codes for CASSPRLAGGHWGEQFF.